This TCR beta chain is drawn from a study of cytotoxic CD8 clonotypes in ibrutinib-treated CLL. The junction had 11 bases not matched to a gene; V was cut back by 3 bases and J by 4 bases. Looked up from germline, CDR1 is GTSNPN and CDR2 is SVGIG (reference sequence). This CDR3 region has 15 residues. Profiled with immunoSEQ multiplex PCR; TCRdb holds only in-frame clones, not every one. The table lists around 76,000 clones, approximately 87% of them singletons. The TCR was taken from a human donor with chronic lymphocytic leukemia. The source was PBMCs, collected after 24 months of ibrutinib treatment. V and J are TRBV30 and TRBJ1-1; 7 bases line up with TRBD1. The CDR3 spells CAWREGGGWGTEAFF. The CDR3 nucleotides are TGTGCCTGGAGGGAGGGAGGGGGCTGGGGCACTGAAGCTTTCTTT.